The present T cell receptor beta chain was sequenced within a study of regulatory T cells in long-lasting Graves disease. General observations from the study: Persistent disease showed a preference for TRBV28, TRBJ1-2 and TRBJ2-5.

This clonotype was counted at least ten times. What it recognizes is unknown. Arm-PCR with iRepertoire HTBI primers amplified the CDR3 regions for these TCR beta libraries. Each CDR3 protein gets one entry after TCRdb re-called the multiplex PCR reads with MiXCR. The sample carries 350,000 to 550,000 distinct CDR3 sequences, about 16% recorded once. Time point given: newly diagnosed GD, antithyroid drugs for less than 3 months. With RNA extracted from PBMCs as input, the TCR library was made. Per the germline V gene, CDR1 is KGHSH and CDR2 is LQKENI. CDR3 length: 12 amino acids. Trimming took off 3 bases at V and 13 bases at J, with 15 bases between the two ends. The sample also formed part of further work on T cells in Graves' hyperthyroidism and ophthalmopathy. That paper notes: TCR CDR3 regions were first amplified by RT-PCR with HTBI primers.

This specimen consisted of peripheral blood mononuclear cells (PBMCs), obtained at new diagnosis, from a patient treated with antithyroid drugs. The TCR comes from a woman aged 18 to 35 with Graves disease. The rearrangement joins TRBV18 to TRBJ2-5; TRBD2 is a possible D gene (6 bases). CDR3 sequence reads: CASSPPEGRWYF. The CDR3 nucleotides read TGTGCCAGCTCACCCCCGGAGGGTCGGTGGTACTTC.